This is a list of T cell receptor beta chains from one sample in a study of regulatory T cells in long-lasting Graves disease. One entry per CDR3 protein results from TCRdb running MiXCR on the multiplex PCR reads. Here the sample spans a few hundred thousand distinct CDR3 sequences, roughly a quarter being singletons. The specimen was peripheral blood mononuclear cells (PBMCs), collected when the disease was refractory, from a patient treated with antithyroid drugs. The receptors come from a female donor with Graves disease. The CDR3 runs from the conserved cysteine through the conserved F or W. Each record gives: D gene, V gene, J gene, clone size, CDR3 protein, CDR3 DNA. A D gene is named only where the DNA matches it firmly. The size field is filled for only some rows; it gives once, few, many or a size class.

>.|TRBV28|TRBJ2-7|few
CATKWGEQYF
TGTGCCACCAAGTGGGGAGAGCAGTACTTC
>.|TRBV28|TRBJ1-2|.
CASQLGADGYTF
TGTGCCAGCCAACTGGGGGCGGATGGCTACACCTTC
>.|TRBV7-9|TRBJ1-2|.
CASGYTDRASYGYTF
TGTGCCAGCGGGTACACGGACAGAGCTAGCTATGGCTACACCTTC
>.|TRBV27|TRBJ1-2|many
CASRRDTSFNYGYTF
TGTGCCAGCAGGAGGGACACATCATTCAACTATGGCTACACCTTC
>TRBD1|TRBV11-2|TRBJ2-5|many
CASRQQGAGETQYF
TGTGCCAGCAGACAACAGGGGGCGGGAGAGACCCAGTACTTC
>.|TRBV7-9|TRBJ2-2|.
CAYSGDNTGELFF
TGTGCCTATAGCGGAGATAACACCGGGGAGCTGTTTTTT
>TRBD1|TRBV28|TRBJ2-5|many
CASSLLQGAYETQYF
TGTGCCAGCAGTTTATTACAGGGGGCCTACGAGACCCAGTACTTC
>TRBD1|TRBV29-1|TRBJ1-2|few
CSVGGQGVFYGYTF
TGCAGCGTCGGGGGACAGGGGGTATTCTATGGCTACACCTTC
>.|TRBV27|TRBJ1-1|.
CASSLQGRKTEAFF
TGTGCCAGCAGTTTACAGGGGCGGAAAACTGAAGCTTTCTTT
>TRBD1|TRBV7-2|TRBJ1-5|.
CASSSRQGALNQPQHF
TGTGCCAGCAGCTCAAGGCAGGGGGCCCTCAATCAGCCCCAGCATTTT
>.|TRBV5-1|TRBJ2-7|few
CASSMEGGAEQYF
TGCGCCAGCAGCATGGAGGGGGGGGCCGAGCAGTACTTC
>.|TRBV5-1|TRBJ1-4|few
CASKVGGEEKLFF
TGCGCCAGCAAGGTCGGTGGGGAGGAAAAACTGTTTTTT
>TRBD2|TRBV7-9|TRBJ2-7|.
CASSLMGLDEQYF
TGTGCCAGCAGCTTAATGGGACTAGACGAGCAGTACTTC
>.|TRBV3-1|TRBJ1-1|many
CASSEQGSPNMNTEAFF
TGTGCCAGCAGCGAGCAGGGGTCCCCCAACATGAACACTGAAGCTTTCTTT
>TRBD1|TRBV6-1|TRBJ1-5|.
CASSENRGALGNQPQHF
TGTGCCAGCAGTGAAAACAGGGGGGCTTTGGGCAATCAGCCCCAGCATTTT
>.|TRBV7-9|TRBJ2-7|few
CASSPTVGSYEQYF
TGTGCCAGCAGCCCCACGGTGGGCTCCTACGAGCAGTACTTC
>.|TRBV7-2|TRBJ1-3|few
CASSFGFSGRTGNTIYF
TGTGCCAGCAGCTTTGGTTTTTCGGGGCGGACTGGAAACACCATATATTTT
>.|TRBV2|TRBJ2-5|many
CASNLAGETQYF
TGTGCCAGCAATTTAGCCGGAGAGACCCAGTACTTC
>.|TRBV24-1|TRBJ2-2|.
CATSDFSPAGSRELFF
TGTGCCACCAGTGATTTTTCGCCCGCAGGGTCCCGGGAGCTGTTTTTT
>TRBD2|TRBV13|TRBJ2-7|few
CASSQRLAGPPYEQYF
TGTGCCAGCAGCCAAAGACTAGCGGGCCCTCCCTACGAGCAGTACTTC
>.|TRBV25-1|TRBJ2-1|.
CASSESGRANEQFF
TGTGCCAGCAGTGAATCCGGCAGGGCCAATGAGCAGTTCTTC
>TRBD2|TRBV6-5|TRBJ2-2|once
CASSYLAGTGELFF
TGTGCCAGCAGTTACCTAGCGGGCACCGGGGAGCTGTTTTTT
>.|TRBV28|TRBJ2-7|many
CASRFQGSREQYF
TGTGCCAGCAGATTCCAGGGGTCGAGGGAGCAGTACTTC
>.|TRBV7-9|TRBJ2-5|many
CASSSFETQYF
TGTGCCAGCAGCTCCTTCGAGACCCAGTACTTC
>.|TRBV2|TRBJ2-7|many
CASSDAGLDFSYEQYF
TGTGCCAGCAGCGACGCCGGTCTGGACTTCTCCTACGAGCAGTACTTC
>.|TRBV2|TRBJ2-7|many
CASSEASMGLIEQYF
TGTGCCAGCAGTGAAGCGAGTATGGGACTGATCGAGCAGTACTTC
>.|TRBV11-2|TRBJ2-2|.
CASRPGLDTGELFF
TGTGCCAGCAGGCCAGGGTTAGACACCGGGGAGCTGTTTTTT
>.|TRBV12-3/TRBV12-4|TRBJ2-6|many
CASSTYGTGANVLTF
TGTGCCAGCAGTACGTACGGGACTGGGGCCAACGTCCTGACTTTC
>TRBD1|TRBV19|TRBJ1-5|.
CASGPGGSNQPQHF
TGTGCCAGCGGACCAGGGGGAAGCAATCAGCCCCAGCATTTT
>TRBD1|TRBV28|TRBJ2-5|many
CASGTRATGEETQYF
TGTGCCAGCGGAACCAGAGCCACAGGGGAAGAGACCCAGTACTTC
>.|TRBV2|TRBJ2-2|.
CASSDARQTNTGELFF
TGTGCCAGCAGTGACGCCAGGCAAACGAACACCGGGGAGCTGTTTTTT
>TRBD1|TRBV9|TRBJ2-2|.
CASSVGQGSSRHTGELFF
TGTGCCAGCAGCGTGGGACAGGGATCTAGCAGGCACACCGGGGAGCTGTTTTTT
>.|TRBV2|TRBJ1-2|.
CANSEGPGGYYGYTF
TGTGCCAACAGTGAGGGTCCCGGGGGCTACTATGGCTACACCTTC
>.|TRBV30|TRBJ2-6|.
CAWRAQGSGANVLTF
TGTGCCTGGAGAGCCCAGGGGTCTGGGGCCAACGTCCTGACTTTC
>.|TRBV6-1|TRBJ1-6|.
CASSQDRNSHLHF
TGTGCCAGCAGTCAAGACCGGAATTCACACCTCCACTTT
>.|TRBV20-1|TRBJ2-7|.
CSARDRSWGELHEQYF
TGCAGTGCTAGAGATCGAAGTTGGGGGGAGCTCCACGAGCAGTACTTC
>.|TRBV27|TRBJ2-5|few
CASSWGRDKETQYF
TGTGCCAGCAGTTGGGGCCGAGATAAAGAGACCCAGTACTTC
>TRBD2|TRBV20-1|TRBJ2-1|.
CSARTSSNEQFF
TGCAGTGCAAGGACTAGCTCGAATGAGCAGTTCTTC